These T cell receptor beta chains were read from a single sample in a study of spatial heterogeneity in lung cancer. Using its own MiXCR run on the 5' RACE reads, TCRdb lists one record per CDR3 protein. The table records roughly 48,000 distinct CDR3 sequences, roughly 5.7% of them present only once. Sequenced here: PBMCs, sampled at surgery. The receptors were gathered from a male donor with early-stage non-small cell lung cancer. Each CDR3 is given with its conserved first and last residue. Each record gives: J gene, V gene, CDR3 protein.

J gene: TRBJ2-5; V gene: TRBV11-2; CDR3 protein: CASSRGNQETQYF
J gene: TRBJ2-3; V gene: TRBV7-2; CDR3 protein: CASSLVGTGAGDTQYF
J gene: TRBJ2-7; V gene: TRBV3-1; CDR3 protein: CASSPTGYEQYF
J gene: TRBJ2-1; V gene: TRBV5-1; CDR3 protein: CASSLVAGVNYNEQFF
J gene: TRBJ2-7; V gene: TRBV5-6; CDR3 protein: CASSPQGPSYEQYF
J gene: TRBJ2-5; V gene: TRBV7-3; CDR3 protein: CASSLSLAGGETQYF
J gene: TRBJ2-3; V gene: TRBV12-3/TRBV12-4; CDR3 protein: CASSFGTSGTDTQYF
J gene: TRBJ2-3; V gene: TRBV20-1; CDR3 protein: CSARDGGVGTDTQYF
J gene: TRBJ2-3; V gene: TRBV18; CDR3 protein: CASSLGTSDTQYF
J gene: TRBJ2-1; V gene: TRBV15; CDR3 protein: CATSRDSTGVNEQFF
J gene: TRBJ2-7; V gene: TRBV7-9; CDR3 protein: CASSLADEQYF
J gene: TRBJ1-4; V gene: TRBV7-9; CDR3 protein: CASSLERGPGPNEKLFF
J gene: TRBJ2-3; V gene: TRBV11-3; CDR3 protein: CASSLGSGLTDTQYF